A single sample is the source of the 8 T cell receptor beta chains below, sequenced in a study of T cell responses to AZD1222 COVID-19 vaccine. Method: immunoSEQ multiplex PCR; TCRdb's copy keeps in-frame clones and lacks some. In the table there are about 270,000 clones, 90% to 95% of which are singletons. Sequencing was performed on peripheral blood, taken 28 days after the second AZD1222 dose. The receptors come from an adult who received the AZD1222 COVID-19 vaccine.

The chain recombines TRBV2 with TRBJ2-7; maybe TRBD1 (8 bases). V was shortened by 5 bases and J by 0 bases, with 17 bases between the two germline ends. Germline CDR1 is SNHLY and CDR2 is FYNNEI. This CDR3 contains 16 residues. The CDR3 nucleotides read TGTGCCAGCAGTTATACACAGGGGGGGTTCTCCTACGAGCAGTACTTC. Translating gives CASSYTQGGFSYEQYF.

The J gene is TRBJ2-2, the V gene TRBV5-1; D uncertain. Germline CDR1 SGHRS, CDR2 YFSETQ. There are 13 residues in the CDR3. The V gene lost 4 bases and the J gene lost 0 bases, with 4 bases spanning the gap. The CDR3 protein is CASSTANTGELFF. The CDR3 nucleotides are TGCGCCAGCAGCACGGCGAACACCGGGGAGCTGTTTTTT. Looking up the rest from reference TRBV5-1 and TRBJ2-2 gives the full variable domain: KAGVTQTPRYLIKTRGQQVTLSCSPISGHRSVSWYQQTPGQGLQFLFEYFSETQRNKGNFPGRFSGRQFSNSRSEMNVSTLELGDSALYLCASSTANTGELFFGEGSRLTVL.

The J gene is TRBJ2-7, the V gene TRBV7-4; D might be TRBD1 (5 bases). Per the germline V gene, CDR1 is SGHVT and CDR2 is SQSDAQ. V lost 7 bases and J 4 bases, leaving 20 bases between the germline ends. The CDR3 is 15 amino acids. DNA of the CDR3: TGTGCCAGCACCCCAGGCCCAGGGAAGTGGTACGAGCAGTACTTC. Its protein product is CASTPGPGKWYEQYF.

This sequence joins TRBV13 and TRBJ1-6, with D perhaps TRBD1 (5 bases). V dropped 5 bases and J dropped 10 bases, with 18 bases sitting between them. This CDR3 has 15 amino acids. Germline V gene lookup returns CDR1 PRHDT and CDR2 FYEKMQ (reference sequence). CDR3 region: CASSPRDGIGSPLHF. Written as DNA, the CDR3 is TGTGCCAGCAGCCCCAGGGACGGGATAGGGTCACCCCTCCACTTT.

V usage is TRBV27 and J usage is TRBJ2-3; the D call may be TRBD1 or TRBD2 (5 bases each). The CDR3 is 15 amino acids. Trimming removed 5 bases from V and 10 bases from J, with 22 bases in between. Germline assignment: CDR1 MNHEY and CDR2 SMNVEV (reference sequence). The CDR3 region is CASSPFLRDRPPQYF. DNA for the CDR3: TGTGCCAGCAGTCCTTTCCTAAGGGACCGACCTCCGCAGTATTTT.

The chain uses TRBV11-2 and TRBJ2-7, with D perhaps matching TRBD2 (6 bases). The CDR3 has 11 amino acids. CDR1 is SGHAT and CDR2 is FQNNGV in the germline V gene. V lost 6 bases, J lost 6 bases, and 9 bases lay in between. CDR3 in DNA: TGTGCCAGCAGTCCGACTAGCGAGCAGTACTTC. Protein product: CASSPTSEQYF.

The chain carries TRBV3-1 (or the pseudogene TRBV3-2) and TRBJ2-7; 7 nucleotides align to TRBD1. CDR3 length: 15 amino acids. Trimming at V came to 3 bases and at J to 0 bases, leaving 5 bases not matched to a gene. Germline V gene lookup returns CDR1 LGHDT and CDR2 YNNKEL (reference sequence). CDR3 DNA: TGTGCCAGCAGCCAGGGACAGATTCTCTCCTACGAGCAGTACTTC. This gives the protein CASSQGQILSYEQYF.

A few counts support this clone. The chain's CDR3 is CASSLRALNTEAFF. Here the CDR3 DNA reads TGTGCCAGCAGCCTCAGGGCGCTGAACACTGAAGCTTTCTTT. The chain employs TRBV6-5 and TRBJ1-1; D might be TRBD1 (5 bases). Germline CDR1 MNHEY, CDR2 SVGAGI. Trimming removed 6 bases at V and 0 bases at J, with 11 bases between. The CDR3 has 14 amino acids.